Each of the 27 T cell receptor beta chains below was sequenced from the same sample in a study of long-term antiretroviral therapy in people with HIV. At the survey level, the v3.0 immunoSEQ assay was run. Produced via immunoSEQ multiplex PCR; TCRdb's table is partial and in-frame only. The repertoire holds some 18,000 clones, with around 80% as singletons. This material consisted of unsorted PBMCs, taken 0.5 years before starting antiretroviral therapy. The receptors shown here come from a woman aged 45-65 years with HIV.

The rearrangement links TRBV5-8 to TRBJ1-5, with 7 bases matching TRBD1. CDR1 and CDR2 from the germline V gene are SGHTS and YDEGEE. The CDR3 is 17 amino acids. The V and J ends lost 4 bases and 1 base, in that order; junction bases with no gene match: 11. The CDR3 spells CASSIDRVIGSNQPQHF. The CDR3 coding sequence is TGTGCCAGCAGCATAGACAGGGTTATTGGCAGCAATCAGCCCCAGCATTTT.

CDR3 protein: CAWSHGYTQYF. Here the CDR3 DNA reads TGTGCCTGGAGTCATGGTTATACGCAGTATTTT. V gene TRBV30 combines with J gene TRBJ2-3; D is uncertain. This CDR3 contains 11 residues. CDR1 and CDR2 from the germline V gene are GTSNPN and SVGIG (reference sequence). The V end was cut by 2 bases, the J end by 7 bases, with 7 bases between.

The chain recombines TRBV4-2 with TRBJ1-2, with a tentative D call TRBD1 (5 bases). The germline V gene encodes CDR1 LGHNA and CDR2 YNFKEQ. The CDR3 has 15 residues. V dropped 3 bases and J dropped 8 bases, with 19 bases sitting between them. CDR3 sequence: CASSQPDTPSNGYTF. The CDR3 nucleotides read TGTGCCAGCAGCCAGCCGGACACGCCGTCCAACGGCTACACCTTC.

J is TRBJ1-6 and V is TRBV5-1, with D unresolved. Germline loops: CDR1 SGHRS, CDR2 YFSETQ. The CDR3 loop spans 13 amino acids. Trimming stripped 4 bases from V and 6 bases from J, with 8 bases between. The CDR3 loop reads CASSTDGNSPLHF. The DNA for the CDR3 is TGCGCCAGCAGCACGGACGGTAATTCACCCCTCCACTTT.

On this clone: Other DNA sequences in this specimen translate into the identical CDR3. The chain employs TRBV18 and TRBJ1-5; D may be TRBD1 (5 bases). The length of the CDR3 is 15 residues. Germline loops: CDR1 KGHSH, CDR2 LQKENI. V was trimmed by 6 bases and J by 4 bases, leaving 16 bases between them. CDR3 nucleotides: TGTGCCAGCTCTCCTGACAGAGGTGGGAATCAGCCCCAGCATTTT. This codes for CASSPDRGGNQPQHF.

The rearrangement joins TRBV29-1 to TRBJ2-7; either TRBD1 or TRBD2 may supply D (7 bases each). The V gene's germline CDR1 is SQVTM and CDR2 ANQGSEA. Between the trimmed V and J ends, which lost 4 bases and 6 bases, there was a span of 13 bases. CDR3 length: 12 residues. The CDR3, as DNA: TGCAGCGTTGGGCAGGGGGGGGTCGAGCAGTACTTC. This gives the protein CSVGQGGVEQYF.

V usage is TRBV30 and J usage is TRBJ1-1; D is possibly TRBD1 (5 bases). The CDR3 totals 12 residues. From germline, CDR1 is GTSNPN and CDR2 SVGIG (reference sequence). The V end was cut by 4 bases, the J end by 3 bases, with 9 bases between. CDR3 loop: CAWKRGDTEAFF. CDR3 nucleotide sequence: TGTGCCTGGAAACGGGGGGACACTGAAGCTTTCTTT.

The CDR3 DNA follows: TGCGCCAGCAGCCAAGATTCTGGGGTTGCCTATGGCTACACCTTC. Translated, it gives CASSQDSGVAYGYTF. This chain connects TRBV4-1 to TRBJ1-2; D call uncertain. CDR3 length: 15 residues. Germline V gene sequence: CDR1 MGHRA, CDR2 YSYEKL. Trimming pared 0 bases from V and 4 bases from J, leaving 12 bases between.

This chain uses TRBV5-5 with TRBJ1-4; the D gene is possibly TRBD1 (6 bases). The CDR3 extends over 17 amino acids. V gave up 1 base and J gave up 0 bases, with 13 bases separating them. The V gene's germline CDR1 is SGHKS and CDR2 YYEKEE (reference sequence). Here the CDR3 DNA reads TGTGCCAGCAGCTTGAGGGGGGGCAGCACAACTAATGAAAAACTGTTTTTT. Translated, it gives CASSLRGGSTTNEKLFF.

The V call is TRBV6-1, the J call TRBJ2-5; D may be TRBD1 or TRBD2 (5 bases each). The CDR3 has 13 residues. The germline gives CDR1 MNHNS, CDR2 SASEGT. Trimming shortened V by 7 bases and J by 3 bases, and 12 bases separated the two germline ends. The CDR3, as DNA: TGTGCCAGCAACCCGGGGACGAAAGAGACCCAGTACTTC. It is translated as CASNPGTKETQYF.

The V and J genes are TRBV11-3 and TRBJ2-2; TRBD1 aligns across 7 bases. This CDR3 has 15 residues. Trimming cost V 5 bases and J 5 bases; bases outside gene matches: 8. Germline V CDR1 and CDR2: SGHNT, YENEEA. DNA of the CDR3: TGTGCCAGCAGCCCCGGCGGCAGGGGGACCGGGGAGCTGTTTTTT. Its protein product is CASSPGGRGTGELFF.

This clone showed up just a few times. The J gene is TRBJ2-6, the V gene TRBV10-2; D remains ambiguous. The germline V gene has CDR1 WSHSY and CDR2 SAAADI. CDR3 length equals 12 residues. Between the trimmed V and J ends, which lost 8 bases and 0 bases, there was a span of 2 bases. The CDR3 region is CASFSGANVLTF. CDR3 DNA: TGCGCCAGCTTCTCTGGGGCCAACGTCCTGACTTTC.

V gene TRBV5-1 combines with J gene TRBJ1-1; weak D call: TRBD1 (6 bases). The CDR3 has 14 residues. Germline V CDR1 and CDR2: SGHRS, YFSETQ. The V end lost 3 bases, the J end lost 1 base, and 10 bases lay between the germline ends. CDR3 region: CASSSGTKNTEAFF. CDR3 DNA sequence: TGCGCCAGCAGCTCCGGGACAAAGAACACTGAAGCTTTCTTT.

V usage is TRBV27 and J usage is TRBJ1-5, with a tentative D call TRBD1 (6 bases). The CDR3 is 17 residues long. Trimming shortened V by 0 bases and J by 0 bases, and 12 bases separated the two germline ends. Germline CDR1 and CDR2: MNHEY and SMNVEV (reference sequence). This chain's CDR3 is CASSLSVGQGSNQPQHF. The DNA of the CDR3 is TGTGCCAGCAGTTTATCGGTGGGACAAGGTAGCAATCAGCCCCAGCATTTT.

J is TRBJ2-5 and V is TRBV6-5; unclear D gene. The germline V and J ends were trimmed by 0 bases and 5 bases, with 10 bases remaining between them. The CDR3 loop spans 14 amino acids. Germline lookup yields CDR1 MNHEY and CDR2 SVGAGI. The CDR3 coding sequence is TGTGCCAGCAGTTACTCCCAGATTGGGGAGACCCAGTACTTC. It specifies CASSYSQIGETQYF.

This clone was seen a few times. The chain has TRBV6-6 and TRBJ2-3, with D perhaps TRBD2 (6 bases). Between the trimmed V and J ends, which lost 6 bases and 3 bases, there was a span of 16 bases. The length of the CDR3 is 15 residues. Per the germline V gene, CDR1 is MNHNY and CDR2 is SVGAGI (reference sequence). The CDR3 here is CASRNGGALTDTQYF. The CDR3 coding sequence is TGTGCCAGCAGGAACGGCGGGGCCCTAACAGATACGCAGTATTTT.

V and J are TRBV2 and TRBJ2-7, with D unclear. The V gene lost 1 base and the J gene lost 3 bases, with 7 bases spanning the gap. Germline-derived CDR1 and CDR2 are SNHLY and FYNNEI. The CDR3 extends over 13 amino acids. The CDR3: CASSEDRGYEQYF. The CDR3 DNA follows: TGTGCCAGCAGTGAAGACAGAGGCTACGAGCAGTACTTC.

The CDR3 reads CASSYGTGGGNEQFF. In DNA, the CDR3 is TGTGCCAGCAGTTACGGGACAGGGGGTGGCAATGAGCAGTTCTTC. V usage is TRBV6-6 and J usage is TRBJ2-1; TRBD1 agrees at 11 bases. V dropped 2 bases and J dropped 6; count of bases not matched to a gene: 3. Germline CDR1 is MNHNY and CDR2 is SVGAGI (reference sequence). The CDR3 length is 15 residues.

The CDR3 here is CASSIFGGDEKLFF. CDR3 in DNA: TGTGCCAGTAGTATATTCGGCGGTGATGAAAAACTGTTTTTT. The chain employs TRBV19 and TRBJ1-4; D not resolved. The germline V gene encodes CDR1 LNHDA and CDR2 SQIVND (reference sequence). Trimming cost V 2 bases and J 6 bases, with 10 bases left between them. This CDR3 spans 14 amino acids.

The CDR3 sequence: CASSQDDISPYGYTF. CDR3 DNA sequence: TGCGCCAGCAGCCAAGACGATATCTCCCCCTATGGCTACACCTTC. V is TRBV4-1 and J is TRBJ1-2; unclear D gene. The CDR3 runs 15 residues. The V gene's germline CDR1 is MGHRA and CDR2 YSYEKL. Trimming removed 0 bases at V and 4 bases at J, with 12 bases between.

This clone showed up just a few times. The chain carries TRBV9 and TRBJ1-6; no reliable D call. This CDR3 has 15 amino acids. The V gene's germline CDR1 is SGDLS and CDR2 YYNGEE. V was pared by 3 bases and J by 9 bases, with 16 bases between. This CDR3 is CASSASSLTSSPLHF. The CDR3 DNA follows: TGTGCCAGCAGCGCTTCGAGCCTGACATCTTCACCCCTCCACTTT.

This sequence joins TRBV5-1 and TRBJ1-4, with D maybe TRBD1 (6 bases). CDR1 SGHRS and CDR2 YFSETQ come from the germline V gene. The V and J ends lost 3 bases and 5 bases respectively, with 11 bases between them. CDR3 length: 14 residues. The CDR3 nucleotides read TGCGCCAGCAGCTGGGGCAGGGGAAATGAAAAACTGTTTTTT. Encoded protein: CASSWGRGNEKLFF.

CDR3 sequence reads: CASSLSGSQYNSPLHF. In DNA, the CDR3 is TGTGCCAGCAGCTTAAGTGGCAGTCAGTATAATTCACCCCTCCACTTT. This rearrangement joins TRBV7-9 to TRBJ1-6; no clear D. Trimming cost V 2 bases and J 4 bases, with 12 bases left between them. This CDR3 is built from 16 residues. The germline V gene encodes CDR1 SEHNR and CDR2 FQNEAQ (reference sequence).

The V gene is TRBV5-4, the J gene TRBJ2-3; D may correspond to TRBD1 or TRBD2 (8 bases each). This CDR3 spans 19 amino acids. V lost 1 base and J lost 0, with 21 bases in between. Germline values: CDR1 SGHNT, CDR2 YYREEE (reference sequence). The CDR3 loop reads CASSLSGGDRRSSTDTQYF. The CDR3, as DNA: TGTGCCAGCAGCTTGTCGGGAGGGGACAGGAGATCTAGCACAGATACGCAGTATTTT.

The chain is built from TRBV19 and TRBJ1-1; tentative D call: TRBD1 (5 bases). Germline CDR1 and CDR2: LNHDA and SQIVND (reference sequence). The V and J ends lost 2 bases and 10 bases respectively, with 20 bases between them. This CDR3 has 15 residues. DNA for the CDR3: TGTGCCAGTAGTATACCTTCGGGACCATCGAGCGCAGCTTTCTTT. As protein: CASSIPSGPSSAAFF.

This rearrangement joins TRBV5-6 to TRBJ1-1, with D hard to call. Germline V gene lookup returns CDR1 SGHDT and CDR2 YYEEEE. Between the trimmed V and J ends, which lost 0 bases and 3 bases, there was a span of 9 bases. The CDR3 extends over 14 amino acids. For the CDR3, the DNA is TGTGCCAGCAGCTTGGATACTTATTACACTGAAGCTTTCTTT. This gives the protein CASSLDTYYTEAFF.

This chain links TRBV4-1 with TRBJ1-2; possibly TRBD1 for D (5 bases). V lost 1 base and J lost 3, with 21 bases in between. This CDR3 region has 18 residues. Germline values: CDR1 MGHRA, CDR2 YSYEKL. In DNA form, the CDR3 reads TGCGCCAGCAGCCAAGTAACCGACGGCCGACTGGGGGACTATGGCTACACCTTC. Its translation is CASSQVTDGRLGDYGYTF.